These 30 T cell receptor beta chains were sequenced from one sample in a study of cytomegalovirus exposure and HLA in healthy donors. TCRdb's copy holds only in-frame clones and misses some; the assay was immunoSEQ multiplex PCR. The table lists about 240,000 clones, about 86% of them singletons, with 0.95% to 1.5% in the top ten. Sequencing was done on a sample of PBMCs. Source of these receptors: a woman between 25 and 40 years old in good health and CMV-seropositive.

This clone came up once. The chain couples TRBV5-1 to TRBJ2-2; possible D gene TRBD1, 5 bases. The ends were cut back, 4 bases at V and 0 bases at J, with 13 bases in the middle. The germline V gene encodes CDR1 SGHRS and CDR2 YFSETQ. CDR3 size: 16 residues. In DNA, the CDR3 is TGCGCCAGCAGCCCGGCAGGGAACTCGAACACCGGGGAGCTGTTTTTT. Its translation is CASSPAGNSNTGELFF.

J is TRBJ2-7 and V is TRBV5-1, with 14 bases lining up with TRBD2. Trimming removed 4 bases from V and 7 bases from J; junction bases left unmatched: 10. The length of the CDR3 is 16 residues. Germline V lookup: CDR1 SGHRS, CDR2 YFSETQ. DNA for the CDR3: TGCGCCAGCAGCAAGGGACTAGCGGGAGATGGTGAGGAGCAGTACTTC. It translates to CASSKGLAGDGEEQYF.

J is TRBJ1-2 and V is TRBV9, with TRBD1 as a possible D gene (5 bases). The CDR3 is made up of 15 amino acids. Germline V gene sequence: CDR1 SGDLS, CDR2 YYNGEE. V lost 0 bases and J lost 3, with 12 bases in between. CDR3 sequence: CASSVEAGWDYGYTF. The CDR3, as DNA: TGTGCCAGCAGCGTAGAGGCAGGGTGGGACTATGGCTACACCTTC.

The gene calls are TRBV5-1 and TRBJ2-7; tentatively, D is TRBD1 (6 bases). The germline gives CDR1 SGHRS, CDR2 YFSETQ. This CDR3 comprises 15 residues. Trimming removed 0 bases at V and 0 bases at J, with 10 bases between. The CDR3 DNA is TGCGCCAGCAGCTTGGCGACAGGCTTCTCCTACGAGCAGTACTTC. Protein product: CASSLATGFSYEQYF.

V usage is TRBV19 and J usage is TRBJ1-5; 7 positions agree with TRBD1. Per germline, CDR1 LNHDA and CDR2 SQIVND (reference sequence). V gave up 7 bases and J gave up 5 bases; unmatched junction bases: 8. The length of the CDR3 is 14 residues. The CDR3 coding sequence is TGTGCCAGTACTACAAGGGACAGCTATCAGCCCCAGCATTTT. This codes for CASTTRDSYQPQHF.

This chain connects TRBV27 to TRBJ2-1; D remains ambiguous. The CDR3 is 15 amino acids. Germline assignment: CDR1 MNHEY and CDR2 SMNVEV (reference sequence). Trimming removed 6 bases from V and 9 bases from J, with 21 bases in between. In DNA, the CDR3 is TGTGCCAGCAGGGAAAAAAATTCCAAAGGCGGTGAGCAGTTCTTC. Protein: CASREKNSKGGEQFF.

The chain links TRBV28 to TRBJ1-1; 8 bases line up with TRBD1. CDR1 and CDR2 (germline): MDHEN, SYDVKM. The CDR3 is 15 residues long. Trimming at V came to 5 bases and at J to 1 base, leaving 6 bases not matched to a gene. CDR3 coding DNA: TGTGCCAGCAGTCCGCAGGGGGCAGGGAACACTGAAGCTTTCTTT. It codes for CASSPQGAGNTEAFF.

This clone is a singleton in its sample. V is TRBV6-1 and J is TRBJ1-5; D is possibly TRBD1 (6 bases). V was shortened by 4 bases and J by 6 bases, with 13 bases between the two germline ends. The CDR3 length is 14 residues. The germline V gene encodes CDR1 MNHNS and CDR2 SASEGT. The CDR3 nucleotides are TGTGCCAGCAGTGTCCAACAGGGTGGTCAGCCCCAGCATTTT. This gives the protein CASSVQQGGQPQHF.

V and J are TRBV30 and TRBJ2-3; D gene ambiguous. In germline, CDR1 is GTSNPN, CDR2 SVGIG (reference sequence). V lost 2 bases and J 2 bases, leaving 8 bases between the germline ends. This CDR3 comprises 13 residues. For the CDR3, the DNA is TGTGCCTGGAGTAGAGATTTCACAGATACGCAGTATTTT. Translating gives CAWSRDFTDTQYF.

The rearrangement joins TRBV27 to TRBJ2-2; D is unresolved. The germline V gene has CDR1 MNHEY and CDR2 SMNVEV (reference sequence). The length of the CDR3 is 13 residues. The ends were cut back, 3 bases at V and 3 bases at J, with 5 bases in the middle. For the CDR3, the DNA is TGTGCCAGCAGTTTCGTTCACACCGGGGAGCTGTTTTTT. Encoded protein: CASSFVHTGELFF.

This chain uses TRBV6-5 with TRBJ2-3; no clear D. V was pared by 7 bases and J by 1 base, with 9 bases between. Germline CDR1 MNHEY, CDR2 SVGAGI. The CDR3 covers 13 residues. In DNA form, the CDR3 reads TGTGCCAGCACCCCAGGCCGCACAGATACGCAGTATTTT. This translates into CASTPGRTDTQYF.

V usage is TRBV12-1 and J usage is TRBJ2-7; the table's D call TRBD1 went unverified against the DNA. TRBV12-1 is labeled a pseudogene. This CDR3 contains 15 residues. The CDR3 region has the DNA TGTGCCAGCAGCTTCCGGGACAGACCGCCCTACGAGCAGTACTTC. The encoded protein is CASSFRDRPPYEQYF.

The CDR3, as DNA: TGTGCCAGCATTGTCAGGGGATCAAGCGGGGAGCTGTTTTTT. Translated: CASIVRGSSGELFF. The chain links TRBV6-1 to TRBJ2-2; possibly TRBD1 for D (6 bases). The CDR3 length is 14 residues. The V and J ends lost 7 bases and 7 bases respectively, with 16 bases between them. Per germline, CDR1 MNHNS and CDR2 SASEGT.

The chain uses TRBV6-6 and TRBJ2-2, with 9 nucleotides matching TRBD1. The CDR3 sequence is 16 residues long. Trimming removed 1 base from V and 7 bases from J; junction bases left unmatched: 7. Germline V CDR1 and CDR2: MNHNY, SVGAGI (reference sequence). CDR3 sequence reads: CASSYFSGTGIGELFF. The CDR3 DNA is TGTGCCAGCAGTTACTTTTCCGGGACAGGGATCGGGGAGCTGTTTTTT.

This chain links TRBV28 with TRBJ2-5; D gene unclear. The CDR3 consists of 12 residues. Per the germline V gene, CDR1 is MDHEN and CDR2 is SYDVKM. Trimming took 2 bases from V and 5 from J, leaving 6 bases between them. This CDR3 is CASSLRWETQYF. CDR3 sequence (DNA): TGTGCCAGCAGTTTACGGTGGGAGACCCAGTACTTC.

The V and J genes are TRBV19 and TRBJ2-1; D perhaps matches TRBD2 (7 bases). Trimming cost V 7 bases and J 3 bases, with 19 bases left between them. Looked up from germline, CDR1 is LNHDA and CDR2 is SQIVND (reference sequence). The CDR3 runs 16 residues. The CDR3 DNA reads as TGTGCCAGTACAATGGGGGCGGGAGTGAGCTACAATGAGCAGTTCTTC. Translating it yields CASTMGAGVSYNEQFF. The variable domain in full, with the rest retrieved from reference TRBV19 and TRBJ2-1, is DGGITQSPKYLFRKEGQNVTLSCEQNLNHDAMYWYRQDPGQGLRLIYYSQIVNDFQKGDIAEGYSVSREKKESFPLTVTSAQKNPTAFYLCASTMGAGVSYNEQFFGPGTRLTVL.

This chain's CDR3 is CASSRDRERNTIYF. The CDR3 bases are TGTGCCAGCAGTCGGGACAGGGAAAGAAACACCATATATTTT. The chain recombines TRBV6-5 with TRBJ1-3, with 9 bases that match TRBD1. Germline trimming cut 5 bases from V and 5 bases from J; bases unmatched to any gene: 4. The V gene's germline CDR1 is MNHEY and CDR2 SVGAGI. The CDR3 is 14 residues long.

J is TRBJ1-4 and V is TRBV2; TRBD1 agrees at 9 bases. CDR3 length: 12 amino acids. V dropped 7 bases and J dropped 8; count of bases not matched to a gene: 2. CDR1 and CDR2 from the germline V gene are SNHLY and FYNNEI. The CDR3 DNA follows: TGTGCCAGCATGGGGACAGGGGAAAAACTGTTTTTT. Its protein product is CASMGTGEKLFF.

The rearrangement uses TRBV5-4 and TRBJ1-3, with 7 bases identical to TRBD1. V gave up 3 bases and J gave up 6 bases; unmatched junction bases: 6. The CDR3 runs 14 residues. Germline V gives CDR1 SGHNT, CDR2 YYREEE (reference sequence). DNA for the CDR3: TGTGCCAGCAGCTGGGGGACAGAATTAAACACCATATATTTT. Protein sequence: CASSWGTELNTIYF.

CDR3 sequence reads: CASSGLSGESYNEQFF. The DNA of the CDR3 is TGCGCCAGCAGTGGACTGAGCGGAGAATCCTACAATGAGCAGTTCTTC. The chain combines TRBV10-1 with TRBJ2-1; D is possibly TRBD2 (5 bases). CDR1 and CDR2 (germline): WNHNN, SYGVQD (reference sequence). This CDR3 has 16 amino acids. Trimming removed 4 bases at V and 1 base at J, with 14 bases between.

The V call is TRBV10-1, the J call TRBJ2-1; D is undetermined. The CDR3 consists of 14 residues. The V gene's germline CDR1 is WNHNN and CDR2 SYGVQD (reference sequence). V was pared by 8 bases and J by 6 bases, with 17 bases between. The CDR3 reads CASSPRSSRNEQFF. The CDR3, as DNA: TGCGCCAGCTCACCTAGATCGTCCCGCAATGAGCAGTTCTTC.

The chain links TRBV5-1 to TRBJ2-2; the D gene is possibly TRBD2 (5 bases). V shed 1 base and J shed 4 bases, with 14 bases lying between them. Per germline, CDR1 SGHRS and CDR2 YFSETQ. The CDR3 runs 16 residues. In DNA form, the CDR3 reads TGCGCCAGCAGCTTGAGGGCTAGCACGGGCACCGGGGAGCTGTTTTTT. This translates into CASSLRASTGTGELFF.

V is TRBV2 and J is TRBJ1-1; no clear D. Germline V gene sequence: CDR1 SNHLY, CDR2 FYNNEI. V lost 8 bases and J lost 3, with 10 bases in between. This CDR3 contains 12 residues. DNA of the CDR3: TGTGCCAGCCTGGCAGACTACACTGAAGCTTTCTTT. This sequence encodes CASLADYTEAFF.

This chain links TRBV2 with TRBJ2-4; the match to TRBD1 covers 8 bases. Germline lookup yields CDR1 SNHLY and CDR2 FYNNEI. The CDR3 is 12 residues long. V shed 8 bases, J shed 5 bases, and the junction held 2 bases outside the gene matches. The CDR3 region has the DNA TGTGCCAGCGGACAGGGAGAAAACATTCAGTACTTC. It specifies CASGQGENIQYF.

The chain joins TRBV2 to TRBJ1-5; D gene ambiguous. CDR1 is SNHLY and CDR2 is FYNNEI in the germline V gene. Trimming cost V 3 bases and J 1 base, with 10 bases left between them. The CDR3 has 15 residues. For the CDR3, the DNA is TGTGCCAGCAGTGACTGGGAGTTGAGCAATCAGCCCCAGCATTTT. It is translated as CASSDWELSNQPQHF.

The chain combines TRBV5-1 with TRBJ1-2; TRBD1 matches 8 bases. This CDR3 has 15 residues. The V gene's germline CDR1 is SGHRS and CDR2 YFSETQ. V gave up 1 base and J gave up 4 bases; unmatched junction bases: 6. This CDR3 reads CASSLTSGQVYGYTF. CDR3 bases: TGCGCCAGCAGCTTGACCTCGGGACAGGTCTATGGCTACACCTTC.

This chain uses TRBV27 with TRBJ1-2, with 7 bases that match TRBD1. J gave up 7 bases and V 5 bases, and 7 bases lay outside the gene matches. The germline gives CDR1 MNHEY, CDR2 SMNVEV (reference sequence). There are 13 residues in the CDR3. The CDR3 DNA follows: TGTGCCAGCAGTCCCCTGACAGGGTCTGGCTACACCTTC. Protein product: CASSPLTGSGYTF.

This clone showed up just once. This chain's CDR3 is CASTGLSGTYEQYF. CDR3 DNA sequence: TGTGCCAGTACCGGTTTGAGCGGGACCTACGAGCAGTACTTC. The chain is built from TRBV6-5 and TRBJ2-7, with 7 bases lining up with TRBD2. This CDR3 has 14 residues. V gave up 9 bases and J gave up 2 bases; unmatched junction bases: 10. CDR1 and CDR2 (germline): MNHEY, SVGAGI.

CDR3 region: CASSMTDLTEAFF. CDR3 DNA sequence: TGCGCCAGCAGCATGACAGACCTCACTGAAGCTTTCTTT. The V call is TRBV5-1, the J call TRBJ1-1; possible D gene TRBD1, 5 bases. Trimming left V 4 bases short and J 4 bases short, with 11 bases between. CDR1 is SGHRS and CDR2 is YFSETQ in the germline V gene. The CDR3 loop spans 13 amino acids.

This clone was seen only once. V gene TRBV5-1 combines with J gene TRBJ1-1, with a weak D call TRBD1 (5 bases). Germline V gives CDR1 SGHRS, CDR2 YFSETQ. This CDR3 is 11 amino acids long. Between the trimmed V and J ends, which lost 4 bases and 7 bases, there was a span of 8 bases. CDR3: CASSDDSEAFF. The CDR3 DNA reads as TGCGCCAGCAGCGACGACAGTGAAGCTTTCTTT.